Presented here are 5 T cell receptor beta chains from one specimen sequenced in a study of cytomegalovirus exposure and HLA in healthy donors. The PCR used 60 Vbeta and 13 Jbeta primers. The repertoire was sequenced with immunoSEQ multiplex PCR; TCRdb's copy has only in-frame clones and lacks some. Of about 150,000 clones listed, approximately 70% are singletons. The sample comprised PBMCs. Receptors originate from an older woman in good health and CMV-seropositive.

V and J are TRBV5-4 and TRBJ1-2, with TRBD1 matching 7 bases. Germline V gene data show CDR1 as SGHNT and CDR2 as YYREEE (reference sequence). J was trimmed by 5 bases and V by 4 bases; bases with no gene match: 5. CDR3 size: 13 residues. The chain's CDR3 is CASSKGQQYGYTF. DNA for the CDR3: TGTGCCAGCAGCAAGGGACAGCAGTATGGCTACACCTTC.

V and J are TRBV28 and TRBJ2-7; 11 nucleotides align to TRBD2. This CDR3 region has 15 residues. Germline values: CDR1 MDHEN, CDR2 SYDVKM. The junction had 5 bases not matched to a gene; V was cut back by 5 bases and J by 2 bases. DNA for the CDR3: TGTGCCAGCAGTCCTCTAGCGGGAGGAACCTACGAGCAGTACTTC. This codes for CASSPLAGGTYEQYF. The variable domain in full, with the rest retrieved from reference TRBV28 and TRBJ2-7, is DVKVTQSSRYLVKRTGEKVFLECVQDMDHENMFWYRQDPGLGLRLIYFSYDVKMKEKGDIPEGYSVSREKKERFSLILESASTNQTSMYLCASSPLAGGTYEQYFGPGTRLTVT.

V and J are TRBV6-5 and TRBJ2-7; 13 bases agree with TRBD2. Looked up from germline, CDR1 is MNHEY and CDR2 is SVGAGI. V lost 6 bases to trimming and J lost 3 bases; unmatched junction nucleotides: 5. This CDR3 has 15 residues. DNA of the CDR3: TGTGCCAGCAGACAGGGACTAGCGGGAATCTACGAGCAGTACTTC. Protein: CASRQGLAGIYEQYF.

The chain couples TRBV7-3 to TRBJ1-2; 10 nucleotides agree with TRBD1. The ends lost 5 bases at V and 3 bases at J; junction bases unmatched: 3. The germline V gene has CDR1 SGHTA and CDR2 FQGTGA. This CDR3 is built from 14 residues. The CDR3 is CASSPGQGDYGYTF. The CDR3 coding sequence is TGTGCCAGCAGCCCTGGACAGGGGGACTATGGCTACACCTTC.

This clone has a single count. V is TRBV4-1 and J is TRBJ2-3; D remains unclear. Germline CDR1 reads MGHRA; CDR2 reads YSYEKL. V lost 4 bases to trimming and J lost 1 base, with 18 bases between them. CDR3 length: 17 amino acids. The chain's CDR3 is CASSLTRLTSRTDTQYF. The CDR3 coding sequence is TGCGCCAGCAGCCTGACGAGGCTCACGTCACGCACAGATACGCAGTATTTT.